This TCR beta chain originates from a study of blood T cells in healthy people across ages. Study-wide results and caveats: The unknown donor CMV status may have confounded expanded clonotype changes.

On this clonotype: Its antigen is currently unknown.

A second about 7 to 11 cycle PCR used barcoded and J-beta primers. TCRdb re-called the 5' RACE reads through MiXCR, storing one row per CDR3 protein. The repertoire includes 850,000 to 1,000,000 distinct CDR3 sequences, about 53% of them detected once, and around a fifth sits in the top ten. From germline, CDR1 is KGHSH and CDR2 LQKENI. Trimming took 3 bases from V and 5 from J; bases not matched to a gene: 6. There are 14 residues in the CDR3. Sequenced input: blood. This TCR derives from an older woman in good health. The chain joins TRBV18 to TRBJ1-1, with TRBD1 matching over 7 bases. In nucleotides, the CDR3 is TGTGCCAGCTCACCGCAGGGGGGTAGTACTGAAGCTTTCTTT. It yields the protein CASSPQGGSTEAFF. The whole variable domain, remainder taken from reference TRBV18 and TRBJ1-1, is NAGVMQNPRHLVRRRGQEARLRCSPMKGHSHVYWYRQLPEEGLKFMVYLQKENIIDESGMPKERFSAEFPKEGPSILRIQQVVRGDSAAYFCASSPQGGSTEAFFGQGTRLTVV.